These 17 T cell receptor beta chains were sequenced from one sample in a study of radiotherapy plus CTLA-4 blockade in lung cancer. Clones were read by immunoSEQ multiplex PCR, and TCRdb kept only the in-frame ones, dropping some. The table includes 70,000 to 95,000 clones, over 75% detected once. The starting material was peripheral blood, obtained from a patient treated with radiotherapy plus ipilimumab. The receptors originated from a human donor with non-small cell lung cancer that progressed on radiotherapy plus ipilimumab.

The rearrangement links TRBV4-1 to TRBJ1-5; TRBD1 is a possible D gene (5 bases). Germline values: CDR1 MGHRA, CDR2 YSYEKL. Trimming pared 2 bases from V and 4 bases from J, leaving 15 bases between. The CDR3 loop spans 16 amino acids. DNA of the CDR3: TGCGCCAGCAGCCAACCCCTAAGAGGGGCTAATCAGCCCCAGCATTTT. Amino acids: CASSQPLRGANQPQHF.

The CDR3: CASSVGVRNTGELFF. The DNA for the CDR3 is TGTGCCAGCAGTGTGGGGGTTAGGAACACCGGGGAGCTGTTTTTT. The chain links TRBV2 to TRBJ2-2; D might be TRBD1 or TRBD2, each matching 5 bases. Germline CDR1 SNHLY, CDR2 FYNNEI. V lost 4 bases and J 1 base, leaving 10 bases between the germline ends. The CDR3 is 15 residues long.

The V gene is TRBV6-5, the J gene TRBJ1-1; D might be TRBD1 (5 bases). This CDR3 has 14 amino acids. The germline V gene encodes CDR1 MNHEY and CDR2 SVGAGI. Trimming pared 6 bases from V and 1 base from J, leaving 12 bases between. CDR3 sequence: CASRKGRGNTEAFF. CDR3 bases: TGTGCCAGCAGAAAGGGAAGGGGGAACACTGAAGCTTTCTTT.

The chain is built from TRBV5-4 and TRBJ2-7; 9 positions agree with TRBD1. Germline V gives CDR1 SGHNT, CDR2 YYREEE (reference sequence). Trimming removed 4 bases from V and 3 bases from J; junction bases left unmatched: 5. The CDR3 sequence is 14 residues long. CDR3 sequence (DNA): TGTGCCAGCAGCGCGACAGGGGGAGACTACGAGCAGTACTTC. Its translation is CASSATGGDYEQYF.

CDR3 DNA sequence: TGTGCCAGCAGCTTAGATGTATTGAGCTACGAGCAGTACTTC. It yields the protein CASSLDVLSYEQYF. The chain is built from TRBV7-8 and TRBJ2-7; D is unresolved. The CDR3 consists of 14 residues. Deletions cut 1 base from V and 3 bases from J, with 10 bases between. Germline V CDR1 and CDR2: SGHVS, FQNEAQ.

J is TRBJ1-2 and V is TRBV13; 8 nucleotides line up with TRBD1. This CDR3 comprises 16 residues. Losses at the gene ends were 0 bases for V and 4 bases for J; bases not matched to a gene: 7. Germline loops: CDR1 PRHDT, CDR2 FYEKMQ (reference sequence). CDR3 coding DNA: TGTGCCAGCAGCTTAGGGGGTAGACAGGGGAGCTATGGCTACACCTTC. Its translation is CASSLGGRQGSYGYTF.

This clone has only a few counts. CDR3 sequence reads: CASSLRRGDYNEQFF. The CDR3 DNA follows: TGTGCCAGCAGCTTGCGGCGGGGGGATTACAATGAGCAGTTCTTC. The genes are TRBV5-4 and TRBJ2-1; 8 bases are shared with TRBD2. With V trimmed by 1 base and J by 4 bases, 4 bases remained unmatched. The CDR3 totals 15 residues. The V gene's germline CDR1 is SGHNT and CDR2 YYREEE (reference sequence).

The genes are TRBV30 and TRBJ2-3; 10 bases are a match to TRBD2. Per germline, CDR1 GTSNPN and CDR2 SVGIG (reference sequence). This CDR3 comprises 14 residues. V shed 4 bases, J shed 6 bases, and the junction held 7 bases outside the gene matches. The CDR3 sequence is CAWKKRGGCDTQYF. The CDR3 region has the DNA TGTGCCTGGAAAAAGCGGGGGGGGTGCGATACGCAGTATTTT.

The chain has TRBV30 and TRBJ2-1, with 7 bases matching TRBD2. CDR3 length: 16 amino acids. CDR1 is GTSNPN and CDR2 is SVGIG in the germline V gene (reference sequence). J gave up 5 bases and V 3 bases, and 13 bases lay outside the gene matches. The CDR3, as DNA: TGTGCCTGGAGGGGGGGGAGCGGTCAAACCCACAATGAGCAGTTCTTC. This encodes CAWRGGSGQTHNEQFF.

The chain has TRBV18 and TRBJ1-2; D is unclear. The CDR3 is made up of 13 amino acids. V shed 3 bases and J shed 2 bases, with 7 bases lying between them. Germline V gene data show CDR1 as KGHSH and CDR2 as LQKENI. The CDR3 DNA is TGTGCCAGCTCACCCAGTCGGAACTATGGCTACACCTTC. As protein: CASSPSRNYGYTF. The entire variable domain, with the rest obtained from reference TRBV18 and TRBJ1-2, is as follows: NAGVMQNPRHLVRRRGQEARLRCSPMKGHSHVYWYRQLPEEGLKFMVYLQKENIIDESGMPKERFSAEFPKEGPSILRIQQVVRGDSAAYFCASSPSRNYGYTFGSGTRLTVV.

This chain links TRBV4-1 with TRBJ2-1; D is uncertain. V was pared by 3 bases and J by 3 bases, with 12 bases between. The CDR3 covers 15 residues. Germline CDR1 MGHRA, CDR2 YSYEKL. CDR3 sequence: CASSHNFVHYNEQFF. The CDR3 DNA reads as TGCGCCAGCAGCCATAATTTCGTGCACTACAATGAGCAGTTCTTC.

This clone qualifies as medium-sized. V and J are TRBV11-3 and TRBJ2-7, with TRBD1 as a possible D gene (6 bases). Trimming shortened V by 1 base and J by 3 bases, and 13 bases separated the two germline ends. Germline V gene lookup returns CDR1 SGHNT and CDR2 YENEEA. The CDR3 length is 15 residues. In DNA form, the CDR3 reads TGTGCCAGCAGCTTAGGGGTACAGGGAAGCTACGAGCAGTACTTC. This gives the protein CASSLGVQGSYEQYF.

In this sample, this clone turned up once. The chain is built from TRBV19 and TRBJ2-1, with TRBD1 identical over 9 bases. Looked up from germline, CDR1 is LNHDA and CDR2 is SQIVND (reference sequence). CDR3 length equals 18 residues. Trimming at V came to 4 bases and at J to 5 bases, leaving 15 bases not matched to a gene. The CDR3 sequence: CASSRFGAAGTGNNEQFF. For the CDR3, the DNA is TGTGCCAGTAGTAGGTTCGGGGCAGCTGGGACAGGGAACAATGAGCAGTTCTTC.

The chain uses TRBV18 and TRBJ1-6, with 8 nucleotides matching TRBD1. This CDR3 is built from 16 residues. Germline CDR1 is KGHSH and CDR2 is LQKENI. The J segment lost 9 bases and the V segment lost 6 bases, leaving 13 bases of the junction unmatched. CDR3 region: CASSATSGQGGSPLHF. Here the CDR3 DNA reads TGTGCCAGCTCGGCCACCAGTGGACAGGGCGGTTCACCCCTCCACTTT.

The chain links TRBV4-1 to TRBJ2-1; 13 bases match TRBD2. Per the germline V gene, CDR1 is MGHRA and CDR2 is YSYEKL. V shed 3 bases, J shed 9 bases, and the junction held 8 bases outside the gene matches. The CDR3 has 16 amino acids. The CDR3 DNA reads TGCGCCAGCAGCCAGGTACTAGCGGGAGGGCCGGGTGAGCAGTTCTTC. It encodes CASSQVLAGGPGEQFF.

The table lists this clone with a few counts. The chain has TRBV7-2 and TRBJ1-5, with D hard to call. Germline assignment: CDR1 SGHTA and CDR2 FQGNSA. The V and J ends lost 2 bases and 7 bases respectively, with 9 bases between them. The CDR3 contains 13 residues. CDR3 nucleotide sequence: TGTGCCAGCAGCTTAATTGAAAAACAGCCCCAGCATTTT. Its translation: CASSLIEKQPQHF.

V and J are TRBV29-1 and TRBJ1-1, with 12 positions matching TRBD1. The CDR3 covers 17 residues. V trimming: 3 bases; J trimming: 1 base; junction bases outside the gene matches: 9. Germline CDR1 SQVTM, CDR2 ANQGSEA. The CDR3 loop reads CSVEGKGTGGRNTEAFF. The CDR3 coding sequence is TGCAGCGTTGAGGGGAAGGGGACAGGGGGCAGGAACACTGAAGCTTTCTTT.